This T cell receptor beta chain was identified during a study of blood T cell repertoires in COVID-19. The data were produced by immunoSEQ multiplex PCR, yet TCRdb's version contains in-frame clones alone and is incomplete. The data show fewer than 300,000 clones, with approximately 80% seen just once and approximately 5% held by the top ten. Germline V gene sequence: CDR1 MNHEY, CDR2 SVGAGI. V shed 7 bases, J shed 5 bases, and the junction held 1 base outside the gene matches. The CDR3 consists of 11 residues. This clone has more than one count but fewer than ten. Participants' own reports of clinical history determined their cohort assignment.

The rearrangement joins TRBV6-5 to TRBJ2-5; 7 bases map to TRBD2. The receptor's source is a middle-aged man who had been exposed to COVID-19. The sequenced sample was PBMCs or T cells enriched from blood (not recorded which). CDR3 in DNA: TGTGCCAGCACCGGGGGGGAGACCCAGTACTTC. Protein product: CASTGGETQYF.